The entry below gives a single TCR beta chain sequence along with its context. Its target is not known. TCRdb re-called the reads through MiXCR, storing one row per CDR3 protein. The repertoire includes approximately 72,000 distinct CDR3 sequences, roughly three fifths of them detected once, and 6% to 9% sits in the top ten. The data derive from a study of type 1 regulatory T cells. Study background: T-allo10 is an in vitro-generated, Tr1-enriched CD4 T cell product specific for alloantigen.

Trimming removed 4 bases from V and 4 bases from J, with 11 bases in between. Germline V gives CDR1 SGHRS, CDR2 YFSETQ. The CDR3 runs 13 residues. Graft donor-derived T-allo10 cells were described as host-alloantigen-specific, anergic, and alloantigen-specifically suppressive. The TCR comes from a human donor in good health. Input material: cultured T cells, either the whole culture or a sorted T cell fraction (not recorded which). Subset noted: Tr1-enriched cell product generated in vitro against host alloantigens. The rearrangement links TRBV5-1 to TRBJ2-5; D is possibly TRBD1 or TRBD2 (5 bases each). DNA for the CDR3: TGCGCCAGCAGCCCCCCAGGGACAGAGACCCAGTACTTC. Its translation: CASSPPGTETQYF. Full variable domain (outside the CDR3, taken from reference TRBV5-1 and TRBJ2-5): KAGVTQTPRYLIKTRGQQVTLSCSPISGHRSVSWYQQTPGQGLQFLFEYFSETQRNKGNFPGRFSGRQFSNSRSEMNVSTLELGDSALYLCASSPPGTETQYFGPGTRLLVL.